This TCR beta chain comes out of a study of T-cell reconstitution after alpha-beta-depleted transplantation in children. General study results and limits: Expanded graft clones, several hundred of them, were reportedly the source of alpha-beta T cells about two months after transplant. T-cell numbers and diversity one year post-transplant derived largely from freshly generated T cells. At day 60, the high TCRbeta diversity found in some patients originated from recipient T cells and thymic progenitors that had survived.

On this clonotype itself: The antigen is not known.

As it was prepared, the TCRbeta library received unique molecular identifiers. In TCRdb, the PCR reads were re-called with MiXCR into one record per CDR3 protein. The sample shows about 900,000 distinct CDR3 sequences, roughly 29% of them seen only once. The sequence was collected from a boy in the first two years of life who had a stem cell transplant for SCID, so the T cells may come from the graft donor. The starting material was PBMCs, mostly from graft donor cells, obtained 360 days after TCRalphabeta/CD19-depleted stem cell transplant.

Here the CDR3 DNA reads TGTGCCAGCAGTTTCCCCGGACAGGATAGCAATCAGCCCCAGCATTTT. It encodes CASSFPGQDSNQPQHF. The V call is TRBV27, the J call TRBJ1-5, with 7 positions matching TRBD1. V dropped 3 bases and J dropped 0; count of bases not matched to a gene: 5. Germline V CDR1 and CDR2: MNHEY, SMNVEV (reference sequence). The length of the CDR3 is 16 residues.